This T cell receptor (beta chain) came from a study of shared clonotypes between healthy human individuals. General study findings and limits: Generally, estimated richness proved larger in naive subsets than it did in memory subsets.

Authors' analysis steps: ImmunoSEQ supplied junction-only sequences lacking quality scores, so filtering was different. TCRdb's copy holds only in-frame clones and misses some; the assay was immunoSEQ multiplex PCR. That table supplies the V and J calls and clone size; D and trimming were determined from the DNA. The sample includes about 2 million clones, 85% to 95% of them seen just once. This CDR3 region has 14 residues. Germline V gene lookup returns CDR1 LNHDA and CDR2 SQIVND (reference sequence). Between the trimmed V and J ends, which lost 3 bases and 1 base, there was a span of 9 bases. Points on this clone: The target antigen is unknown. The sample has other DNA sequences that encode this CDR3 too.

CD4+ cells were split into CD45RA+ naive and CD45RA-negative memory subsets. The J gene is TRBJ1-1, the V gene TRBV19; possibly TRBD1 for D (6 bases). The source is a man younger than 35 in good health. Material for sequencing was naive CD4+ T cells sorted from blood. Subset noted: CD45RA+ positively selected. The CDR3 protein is CASSIRGPNTEAFF. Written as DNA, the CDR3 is TGTGCCAGTAGTATTCGGGGGCCGAACACTGAAGCTTTCTTT.